The clone carrying this T cell receptor (beta chain) was seen ten or more times. The V gene end was trimmed by 3 bases and the J gene end by 5 bases; junction bases not matched to a gene: 4. Per germline, CDR1 SGHTA and CDR2 FQGTGA. This CDR3 is 13 amino acids long. Template material for amplifying TCR beta CDR3 regions consisted of RNA transcripts. HTBI primers were employed in a first-round RT-PCR of the TCR CDR3. TCRdb re-called the multiplex PCR reads with MiXCR, one entry per CDR3 protein. The sample contains about 700,000 distinct CDR3 sequences, about 15% of which appear only once. This sample was taken from a study of T cells in Graves' hyperthyroidism and ophthalmopathy.

The sequenced sample consisted of blood. The chain has TRBV7-3 and TRBJ2-7, with 7 bases identical to TRBD2. The receptor was derived from a woman between 18 and 30 years old with Graves' hyperthyroidism. This chain's CDR3 is CASSLGLNNEQYF. Here the CDR3 DNA reads TGTGCCAGCAGCTTGGGACTAAACAACGAGCAGTACTTC.